This record looks at one TCR beta chain sequence and its context. Its antigen is undetermined. The TCR beta library used iRepertoire HTBI primers with Arm-PCR amplification of CDR3. TCRdb passed the multiplex PCR reads through MiXCR, listing each CDR3 protein once. Of 680,000 or so distinct CDR3 sequences listed, under 20% were seen once; the top ten hold roughly 18%. The data were obtained in a study of regulatory T cells in long-lasting Graves disease. The CDR3 extends over 14 amino acids. V dropped 1 base and J dropped 5 bases, with 12 bases sitting between them. Germline V gene data show CDR1 as KGHSH and CDR2 as LQKENI. General study findings and limits: Relative to newly diagnosed Graves' patients, persistent ones had lower TCR diversity. Study was limited to peripheral blood, excluding thyroid tissue.

Sample time point: newly diagnosed GD, antithyroid drugs for less than 3 months. Scientists built the TCR library using RNA that was extracted from PBMCs. These records were also assigned to another study, of T cells in Graves' hyperthyroidism and ophthalmopathy. That work adds: First-round RT-PCR targeting the TCR CDR3 was performed with the HTBI primer set. From stable hyperthyroidism, ophthalmopathy was set apart by a 13 V-J model.

The receptor comes from a young woman with Graves disease. This sequence joins TRBV18 and TRBJ2-7; D is undetermined. The sequencing used peripheral blood mononuclear cells (PBMCs), collected at new diagnosis, from a patient treated with antithyroid drugs. In DNA, the CDR3 is TGTGCCAGCTCACCACAGGGTCCTTTCGACGAGCAGTACTTC. This sequence encodes CASSPQGPFDEQYF.